This T cell receptor beta chain was recovered during a study of shared clonotypes between healthy human individuals. Across the whole study: Three plates each covered CD4 naive and memory; CD8 naive two, CD8 memory one.

With 0 bases removed from V and 2 bases from J, the gap between germline ends came to 5 bases. The CDR3 contains 14 residues. Germline V gene lookup returns CDR1 LGHNA and CDR2 YNFKEQ. Using roughly 200 ng DNA, some 30,000 T cell genomes, the sorted-subset replicate PCRs were run. In the authors' workflow: Junction-only sequences without quality scores were provided by ImmunoSEQ, so filtering was different. Clones were read by immunoSEQ multiplex PCR, and TCRdb kept only the in-frame ones, dropping some. The V and J calls and the clone size are those of that table, but D and trimming were determined from the DNA. The profile shows more than 1 million clones, more than 75% of them singletons. The study separated CD4+ cells into CD45RA+ naive and CD45RA-negative memory subsets. This clone was detected a few times.

Sequenced sample: memory CD4+ T cells from PBMCs. Subset given: CD45RA-negative fraction. The chain is built from TRBV4-2 and TRBJ1-3; no clear D. The sequence came from a young man in good health. Some clones in this sample may be carry-over from other donors' samples. CDR3 DNA sequence: TGTGCCAGCAGCCAAGACTGGGCTGGAAACACCATATATTTT. Amino acids: CASSQDWAGNTIYF.